Listed below are T cell receptor beta chains from one sample, sequenced in a study of vaccination and CD4 T cells after COVID-19. TCRdb independently ran MiXCR on the PCR reads; one entry per CDR3 protein. The sample consists of roughly 13,000 distinct CDR3 sequences, around two fifths of them appearing once. These TCRs' antigens remain unknown. The specimen sequenced was cultured CD4+ T cells from blood. These receptors all stem from a human donor with COVID-19. CDR3s include the opening cysteine and the closing phenylalanine or tryptophan. Each record gives: J gene, clone size, V gene, D gene, CDR3 protein, CDR3 DNA. A D gene is named only where the DNA matches it firmly. Clone size appears in some rows only: once, few, many, or a class for an expanded clone.

TRBJ2-5 | NA | TRBV12-3/TRBV12-4 | NA | CASRGRQETQYF | TGTGCCAGCAGGGGTCGGCAAGAGACCCAGTACTTC
TRBJ2-7 | NA | TRBV7-9 | NA | CASSPPFRFGYEQYF | TGTGCCAGCAGCCCCCCCTTCCGGTTCGGCTACGAGCAGTACTTC
TRBJ2-2 | NA | TRBV6-2/TRBV6-3 | NA | CASVKEGASSGELFF | TGTGCCAGCGTTAAGGAGGGAGCGTCGAGTGGGGAGCTGTTTTTT
TRBJ2-2 | few | TRBV11-1 | NA | CASSLDRTGELFF | TGTGCCAGCAGCTTAGATAGGACCGGGGAGCTGTTTTTT
TRBJ1-1 | NA | TRBV6-5 | NA | CASSFAENTEAFF | TGTGCCAGCAGTTTTGCGGAGAACACTGAAGCTTTCTTT
TRBJ1-1 | NA | TRBV11-3 | NA | CASSLRGRDTEAFF | TGTGCCAGCAGCCTCCGGGGCAGGGACACTGAAGCTTTCTTT
TRBJ2-1 | NA | TRBV7-9 | TRBD2 | CASSSRPSGGTYNEQFF | TGTGCCAGCAGCTCCAGACCCAGCGGGGGAACCTACAATGAGCAGTTCTTC
TRBJ1-5 | few | TRBV29-1 | NA | CSVSRGSNQPQHF | TGCAGCGTTTCCCGGGGGAGCAATCAGCCCCAGCATTTT
TRBJ1-4 | few | TRBV7-9 | TRBD1 | CASSFRVTGGSEKLFF | TGTGCCAGCAGCTTCCGCGTGACAGGGGGTAGTGAAAAACTGTTTTTT
TRBJ2-7 | few | TRBV6-1 | NA | CASSEGQDYEQYF | TGTGCCAGCAGTGAAGGCCAGGACTACGAGCAGTACTTC
TRBJ1-4 | NA | TRBV20-1 | TRBD1 | CSVPSTGTTYHNEKLFF | TGCAGTGTCCCCTCGACAGGGACAACGTACCATAATGAAAAACTGTTTTTT
TRBJ1-6 | NA | TRBV20-1 | NA | CSGGGSSYNSPPHF | TGCAGTGGGGGGGGGAGCTCCTATAATTCACCCCCCCACTTT
TRBJ1-2 | NA | TRBV14 | TRBD1 | CASSQVPGGLGGYTF | TGTGCCAGCAGCCAAGTCCCAGGGGGCTTGGGAGGCTACACCTTC
TRBJ2-5 | few | TRBV6-5 | TRBD1 | CASSYFGTGEETQYF | TGTGCCAGCAGTTACTTCGGGACAGGTGAAGAGACCCAGTACTTC
TRBJ1-2 | few | TRBV7-9 | TRBD1 | CASSLPRTGGYGYTF | TGTGCCAGCAGCTTACCGAGGACAGGGGGCTATGGCTACACCTTC
TRBJ1-2 | few | TRBV2 | NA | CASSVQAGYGYTF | TGTGCCAGCAGTGTGCAGGCCGGCTATGGCTACACCTTC
TRBJ2-3 | NA | TRBV2 | TRBD2 | CASKGLTSTDTQYF | TGTGCCAGCAAGGGACTAACCAGCACAGATACGCAGTATTTT
TRBJ1-6 | NA | TRBV19 | NA | CASSANLGRDNSPLHF | TGTGCCAGTAGTGCAAACTTAGGACGGGATAATTCACCCCTCCACTTT
TRBJ1-2 | NA | TRBV5-1 | NA | CASSLLPDYGYTF | TGCGCCAGCAGCTTACTTCCGGACTATGGCTACACCTTC
TRBJ1-2 | few | TRBV20-1 | NA | CSAARDGGYGYTF | TGCAGTGCGGCTAGGGACGGGGGCTATGGCTACACCTTC
TRBJ2-1 | NA | TRBV6-2/TRBV6-3 | NA | CASSYGTYNEQFF | TGTGCCAGCAGTTACGGGACCTACAATGAGCAGTTCTTC
TRBJ1-3 | NA | TRBV4-1 | NA | CASSLDRFGGNTIYF | TGCGCCAGCAGCCTCGACAGGTTCGGAGGAAACACCATATATTTT
TRBJ2-3 | NA | TRBV27 | TRBD2 | CASSPRLAGALFTDTQYF | TGTGCCAGCAGTCCACGACTAGCGGGGGCCCTTTTCACAGATACGCAGTATTTT
TRBJ1-6 | NA | TRBV11-2 | TRBD1 | CASSLFTGALNSPLHF | TGTGCCAGCAGCTTATTCACAGGGGCCCTTAATTCACCCCTCCACTTT
TRBJ1-6 | few | TRBV19 | NA | CASSRQGSSNSPLHF | TGTGCCAGTAGTCGGCAGGGGAGCAGTAATTCACCCCTCCACTTT
TRBJ1-1 | once | TRBV2 | NA | CASRYRERGTEAFF | TGTGCCAGCAGGTACAGGGAGAGGGGCACTGAAGCTTTCTTT
TRBJ1-2 | NA | TRBV5-5 | NA | CASSSKGGASYGYTF | TGTGCCAGCAGCTCAAAAGGGGGGGCTAGCTATGGCTACACCTTC